Listed below are T cell receptor beta chains from one sample, sequenced in a study of blood T cell repertoires in COVID-19. The assay was immunoSEQ multiplex PCR, and TCRdb's table has in-frame clones only and misses some. The data show approximately 380,000 clones, approximately 90% seen once. Sequenced input: PBMCs or T cells enriched from blood (not recorded which). The origin of the receptors is a woman aged 40-49 years who had been exposed to COVID-19. CDR3s include the opening cysteine and the closing phenylalanine or tryptophan. The D gene is left open where the match is weak. Expanded clones are given a class, and other clones once, few, many or no size at all.

CDR3aa: CASSQVAGPNYGYTF
CDR3nt: TGTGCCAGCAGCCAAGTCGCAGGGCCTAACTATGGCTACACCTTC
v_gene: TRBV14
j_gene: TRBJ1-2
abundance: -
d_gene: -

CDR3aa: CAWSVAVNTEAFF
CDR3nt: TGTGCCTGGAGTGTAGCGGTGAACACTGAAGCTTTCTTT
v_gene: TRBV30
j_gene: TRBJ1-1
abundance: few
d_gene: -

CDR3aa: CASKGARASTEAFF
CDR3nt: TGTGCCAGCAAGGGGGCCCGGGCGAGCACTGAAGCTTTCTTT
v_gene: TRBV19
j_gene: TRBJ1-1
abundance: -
d_gene: TRBD1

CDR3aa: CASSNTGSSYNEQFF
CDR3nt: TGTGCCAGCAGTAACACGGGGAGCTCCTACAATGAGCAGTTCTTC
v_gene: TRBV2
j_gene: TRBJ2-1
abundance: -
d_gene: -

CDR3aa: CASSVVMDGDTEAFF
CDR3nt: TGTGCCAGCAGCGTAGTCATGGACGGGGACACTGAAGCTTTCTTT
v_gene: TRBV9
j_gene: TRBJ1-1
abundance: few
d_gene: -

CDR3aa: CAWSVQGGYTF
CDR3nt: TGTGCCTGGAGTGTACAGGGGGGGTACACCTTC
v_gene: TRBV30
j_gene: TRBJ1-2
abundance: -
d_gene: TRBD1

CDR3aa: CASSSQGIGEPQHF
CDR3nt: TGTGCCAGCAGCTCACAGGGGATTGGAGAGCCCCAGCATTTT
v_gene: TRBV27
j_gene: TRBJ1-5
abundance: -
d_gene: TRBD1

CDR3aa: CASSLAFSDYEQYF
CDR3nt: TGTGCCAGCAGCTTAGCCTTCAGCGACTACGAGCAGTACTTC
v_gene: TRBV7-2
j_gene: TRBJ2-7
abundance: -
d_gene: -

CDR3aa: CSASASGNTYEQYF
CDR3nt: TGCAGTGCTAGTGCTAGCGGGAACACCTACGAGCAGTACTTC
v_gene: TRBV20-1
j_gene: TRBJ2-7
abundance: -
d_gene: TRBD2

CDR3aa: CASSQTGSTYGYTF
CDR3nt: TGCGCCAGCAGTCAGACGGGTAGCACCTATGGCTACACCTTC
v_gene: TRBV23-1
j_gene: TRBJ1-2
abundance: -
d_gene: -

CDR3aa: CASSSGLAGVPTGELFF
CDR3nt: TGTGCCAGCAGCTCGGGACTAGCGGGGGTCCCCACCGGGGAGCTGTTTTTT
v_gene: TRBV7-8
j_gene: TRBJ2-2
abundance: -
d_gene: TRBD2

CDR3aa: CAWMRPSHGYTF
CDR3nt: TGTGCCTGGATGCGGCCCTCTCATGGCTACACCTTC
v_gene: TRBV30
j_gene: TRBJ1-2
abundance: -
d_gene: -

CDR3aa: CATSRDRGYTEAFF
CDR3nt: TGTGCCACCAGCAGAGACAGGGGATACACTGAAGCTTTCTTT
v_gene: TRBV15
j_gene: TRBJ1-1
abundance: -
d_gene: -

CDR3aa: CASSFAGTEAFF
CDR3nt: TGTGCCAGCAGCTTCGCAGGCACTGAAGCTTTCTTT
v_gene: TRBV5-6
j_gene: TRBJ1-1
abundance: -
d_gene: -

CDR3aa: CASSEIAGVAGGPGELFF
CDR3nt: TGCGCCAGCAGTGAGATCGCAGGAGTTGCGGGGGGGCCCGGGGAGCTGTTTTTT
v_gene: TRBV10-1
j_gene: TRBJ2-2
abundance: few
d_gene: TRBD2

CDR3aa: CASSIRFAGGRNTEAFF
CDR3nt: TGTGCCAGCAGCATAAGATTCGCAGGGGGCCGAAACACTGAAGCTTTCTTT
v_gene: TRBV7-9
j_gene: TRBJ1-1
abundance: -
d_gene: TRBD1

CDR3aa: CAWIVKGGTEAFF
CDR3nt: TGTGCCTGGATAGTCAAGGGCGGGACTGAAGCTTTCTTT
v_gene: TRBV30
j_gene: TRBJ1-1
abundance: -
d_gene: -